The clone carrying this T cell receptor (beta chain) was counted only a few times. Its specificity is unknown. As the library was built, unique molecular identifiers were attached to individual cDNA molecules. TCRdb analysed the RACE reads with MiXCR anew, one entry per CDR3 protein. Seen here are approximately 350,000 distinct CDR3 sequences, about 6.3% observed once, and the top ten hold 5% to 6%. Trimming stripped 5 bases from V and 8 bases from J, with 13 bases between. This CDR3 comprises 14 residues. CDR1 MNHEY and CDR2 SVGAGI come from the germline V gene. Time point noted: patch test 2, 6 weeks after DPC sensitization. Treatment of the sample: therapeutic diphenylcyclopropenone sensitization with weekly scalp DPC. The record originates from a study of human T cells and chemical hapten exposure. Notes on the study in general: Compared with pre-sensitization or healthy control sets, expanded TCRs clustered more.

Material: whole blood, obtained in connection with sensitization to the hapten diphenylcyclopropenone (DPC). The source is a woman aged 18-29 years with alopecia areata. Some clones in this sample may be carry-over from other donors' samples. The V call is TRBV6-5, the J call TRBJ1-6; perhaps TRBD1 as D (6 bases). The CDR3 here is CASSRQDGDSPLHF. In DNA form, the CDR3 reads TGTGCCAGCAGTAGACAGGACGGCGATTCACCCCTCCACTTT.